A single T cell receptor beta chain is shown here with its context. Its antigen remains unidentified. The source of the sample is a study of cytomegalovirus exposure and HLA in healthy donors. Notes on the study in general: For presence/absence analyses, sequencing depth was assumed to be roughly uniform across donors.

A multiplex PCR was run with 60 Vbeta primers and 13 Jbeta primers. Produced via immunoSEQ multiplex PCR; TCRdb's table is partial and in-frame only. The sample holds under 65,000 clones, around three quarters seen once. Germline-derived CDR1 and CDR2 are SGHVS and FNYEAQ. The V end was cut by 3 bases, the J end by 7 bases, with 9 bases between. The CDR3 contains 13 residues. The receptor's source is a man aged 30 to 39 in good health and CMV-seropositive. Sequencing used PBMCs. The chain uses TRBV7-6 and TRBJ2-2, with D unclear. This CDR3 reads CASSFSGGGELFF. CDR3 coding DNA: TGTGCCAGCAGCTTTAGTGGTGGCGGGGAGCTGTTTTTT.